These T cell receptor beta chains were read from a single sample in a study of T cell changes during pregnancy in multiple sclerosis. Generated by immunoSEQ multiplex PCR, the TCRdb table keeps only in-frame clones and is missing some. The sample holds 91,000 or so clones, around 94% seen once. This material consisted of peripheral blood, taken after pregnancy. The source is a female donor with multiple sclerosis, enrolled in a pregnancy study. Each CDR3 is given with its conserved first and last residue. D genes are given only for firm matches. Only part of the rows carry a size: once, few, many, or a class if the clone is expanded.

D gene: TRBD1; clone size: .; V gene: TRBV2; J gene: TRBJ2-7; CDR3 protein: CASSEGGQSPYEQYF; CDR3 DNA: TGTGCCAGCAGTGAAGGGGGACAGAGTCCCTACGAGCAGTACTTC
D gene: .; clone size: .; V gene: TRBV27; J gene: TRBJ2-7; CDR3 protein: CASSLAGLYEQYF; CDR3 DNA: TGTGCCAGCAGTTTAGCCGGACTCTACGAGCAGTACTTC
D gene: TRBD2; clone size: .; V gene: TRBV7-9; J gene: TRBJ2-1; CDR3 protein: CASSFPGLAENEQFF; CDR3 DNA: TGTGCCAGCAGCTTCCCGGGACTAGCGGAGAATGAGCAGTTCTTC
D gene: .; clone size: .; V gene: TRBV30; J gene: TRBJ2-5; CDR3 protein: CAWSPTAQETQYF; CDR3 DNA: TGTGCCTGGAGTCCGACAGCCCAAGAGACCCAGTACTTC
D gene: .; clone size: once; V gene: TRBV27; J gene: TRBJ1-1; CDR3 protein: CASSLDGTPWTEAFF; CDR3 DNA: TGTGCCAGCAGCCTCGACGGGACTCCCTGGACTGAAGCTTTCTTT
D gene: .; clone size: .; V gene: TRBV11-2; J gene: TRBJ1-1; CDR3 protein: CASSLGLTEAFF; CDR3 DNA: TGTGCCAGCAGCTTAGGGCTGACTGAAGCTTTCTTT
D gene: TRBD2; clone size: .; V gene: TRBV19; J gene: TRBJ2-7; CDR3 protein: CASRTSGTYEQYF; CDR3 DNA: TGTGCCAGCCGTACTAGCGGGACCTACGAGCAGTACTTC
D gene: .; clone size: .; V gene: TRBV30; J gene: TRBJ2-2; CDR3 protein: CAWNGLLNGELFF; CDR3 DNA: TGTGCCTGGAACGGACTGCTAAACGGGGAGCTGTTTTTT
D gene: .; clone size: .; V gene: TRBV7-2; J gene: TRBJ2-7; CDR3 protein: CASSPQRDSYEQYF; CDR3 DNA: TGTGCCAGCAGCCCACAGAGGGACTCCTACGAGCAGTACTTC
D gene: TRBD1; clone size: .; V gene: TRBV2; J gene: TRBJ1-2; CDR3 protein: CASSVDRVVGYTF; CDR3 DNA: TGTGCCAGCAGCGTAGACAGGGTAGTTGGCTACACCTTC
D gene: .; clone size: .; V gene: TRBV19; J gene: TRBJ2-1; CDR3 protein: CASSTGLYNEQFF; CDR3 DNA: TGTGCCAGTAGTACGGGACTCTACAATGAGCAGTTCTTC
D gene: .; clone size: .; V gene: TRBV12-5; J gene: TRBJ1-1; CDR3 protein: CASGLAQDSGTNTEAFF; CDR3 DNA: TGTGCTAGTGGTTTGGCCCAGGACTCCGGAACGAACACTGAAGCTTTCTTT
D gene: TRBD1; clone size: .; V gene: TRBV5-1; J gene: TRBJ1-2; CDR3 protein: CASSFGTGENGYTF; CDR3 DNA: TGCGCCAGCAGCTTTGGGACAGGGGAAAATGGCTACACCTTC
D gene: TRBD2; clone size: .; V gene: TRBV7-2; J gene: TRBJ2-1; CDR3 protein: CASSTSGRPSNEQFF; CDR3 DNA: TGTGCCAGCAGCACTAGCGGCCGTCCTAGCAATGAGCAGTTCTTC
D gene: TRBD2; clone size: .; V gene: TRBV5-4; J gene: TRBJ2-1; CDR3 protein: CASSPSGTRGNEQFF; CDR3 DNA: TGTGCCAGCAGCCCTAGCGGGACCCGCGGCAATGAGCAGTTCTTC
D gene: .; clone size: .; V gene: TRBV30; J gene: TRBJ1-5; CDR3 protein: CAWSGGAQPQHF; CDR3 DNA: TGTGCCTGGAGTGGTGGGGCTCAGCCCCAGCATTTT
D gene: .; clone size: once; V gene: TRBV27; J gene: TRBJ1-6; CDR3 protein: CASSTTGYNSPLHF; CDR3 DNA: TGTGCCAGCAGTACAACAGGGTACAATTCACCCCTCCACTTT
D gene: TRBD2; clone size: .; V gene: TRBV30; J gene: TRBJ2-7; CDR3 protein: CAWSVQLADRRHF; CDR3 DNA: TGTGCCTGGAGTGTACAACTAGCGGACCGCCGGCACTTC